A single sample gave rise to the 30 T cell receptor beta chains below, sequenced in a study of response to subunit inactivated influenza vaccine. TCRdb re-called the RT-PCR reads through MiXCR, storing one row per CDR3 protein. The table lists 800,000 or so distinct CDR3 sequences, about 20% of them singletons. This specimen consisted of PBMCs from blood, obtained about 5 days after vaccination. The receptors come from a man aged 50 to 59 who received an inactivated influenza vaccine.

This clonotype was detected only a few times. The chain couples TRBV5-1 to TRBJ2-1; 10 bases align to TRBD2. The CDR3 sequence is 14 residues long. J gave up 6 bases and V 5 bases, and 5 bases lay outside the gene matches. Per the germline V gene, CDR1 is SGHRS and CDR2 is YFSETQ. CDR3 loop: CASRLLAGSNEQFF. The CDR3 DNA reads TGCGCCAGCAGGCTACTAGCGGGATCCAATGAGCAGTTCTTC.

CDR3 coding DNA: TGCGCCAGCAGCTTGGACGGACAGAGCTACGAGCAGTACTTC. It translates to CASSLDGQSYEQYF. This chain uses TRBV5-1 with TRBJ2-7; D is perhaps TRBD1 (6 bases). Between the trimmed V and J ends, which lost 0 bases and 3 bases, there was a span of 10 bases. This CDR3 spans 14 amino acids. The germline CDR1 and CDR2 sequences are SGHRS and YFSETQ.

The V and J genes are TRBV15 and TRBJ1-2, with D maybe TRBD1 (5 bases). V was cut by 6 bases and J by 8 bases, with 13 bases left in between. The CDR3 totals 12 residues. Germline V gene data show CDR1 as LNHNV and CDR2 as YYDKDF (reference sequence). The CDR3 here is CATSGAPDGYTF. For the CDR3, the DNA is TGTGCCACCAGTGGGGCGCCCGACGGCTACACCTTC.

This clonotype was seen more than once but under ten times. The CDR3 nucleotides are TGCGCCAGCAGCTTGGCTGGGAGCGGTAGCACAGATACGCAGTATTTT. Encoded protein: CASSLAGSGSTDTQYF. J is TRBJ2-3 and V is TRBV5-1, with D possibly matching TRBD2 (5 bases). This CDR3 is 16 amino acids long. Trimming left V 0 bases short and J 0 bases short, with 11 bases between. Germline V gene sequence: CDR1 SGHRS, CDR2 YFSETQ.

The genes are TRBV7-8 and TRBJ1-2; the match to TRBD1 covers 7 bases. V was clipped by 4 bases and J by 2 bases; unmatched bases: 10. Germline values: CDR1 SGHVS, CDR2 FQNEAQ. There are 16 residues in the CDR3. The CDR3 spells CASSSRPLQGNYGYTF. CDR3 sequence (DNA): TGTGCCAGCAGCTCTCGACCTTTACAGGGGAACTATGGCTACACCTTC.

The V gene is TRBV5-1, the J gene TRBJ2-1; D perhaps matches TRBD2 (6 bases). V was pared by 4 bases and J by 4 bases, with 9 bases between. CDR3 length: 13 residues. Germline V gene sequence: CDR1 SGHRS, CDR2 YFSETQ. The CDR3 protein is CASSGREYNEQFF. The CDR3 DNA reads as TGCGCCAGCAGCGGCCGGGAGTACAATGAGCAGTTCTTC.

The chain employs TRBV7-2 and TRBJ2-1; 12 bases are a match to TRBD2. The CDR3 is 15 amino acids. CDR1 SGHTA and CDR2 FQGNSA come from the germline V gene. After removal of 5 bases from V and 10 bases from J, the junction contained 9 bases not matched to a gene. The CDR3 sequence is CASSPLAGGRGEQFF. The CDR3 bases are TGTGCCAGCAGCCCACTAGCGGGGGGCCGGGGGGAGCAGTTCTTC.

This clonotype was picked up a small number of times. The chain employs TRBV7-2 and TRBJ1-1, with D tentatively TRBD1 (5 bases). The V gene's germline CDR1 is SGHTA and CDR2 FQGNSA. The CDR3 is 16 residues long. Trimming removed 6 bases from V and 4 bases from J, with 21 bases in between. CDR3 protein: CASSIRSGTPVTEAFF. For the CDR3, the DNA is TGTGCCAGCAGTATAAGGTCTGGGACGCCAGTCACTGAAGCTTTCTTT. Variable domain in full (rest from reference TRBV7-2 and TRBJ1-1): GAGVSQSPSNKVTEKGKDVELRCDPISGHTALYWYRQSLGQGLEFLIYFQGNSAPDKSGLPSDRFSAERTGGSVSTLTIQRTQQEDSAVYLCASSIRSGTPVTEAFFGQGTRLTVV.

This clonotype was detected only a few times. J is TRBJ2-1 and V is TRBV19; 8 bases align to TRBD2. The CDR3 spans 14 residues. Trimming took 3 bases from V and 8 from J; bases not matched to a gene: 6. CDR1 LNHDA and CDR2 SQIVND come from the germline V gene (reference sequence). CDR3 bases: TGTGCCAGTAGTATCCAGCGGGGGTGGGATGAGCAGTTCTTC. Translating it yields CASSIQRGWDEQFF.

V and J are TRBV29-1 and TRBJ2-1; no definite D call. CDR1 is SQVTM and CDR2 is ANQGSEA in the germline V gene. The CDR3 loop spans 14 amino acids. V was pared by 4 bases and J by 5 bases, with 15 bases between. The CDR3 loop reads CSVARNPTNNEQFF. DNA for the CDR3: TGCAGCGTTGCCCGGAACCCCACTAACAATGAGCAGTTCTTC.

Only a few counts were recorded for this clonotype. Here the CDR3 reads CASSQEAQINEKLFF. In nucleotides, the CDR3 is TGCGCCAGCAGCCAAGAGGCGCAGATTAATGAAAAACTGTTTTTT. This chain uses TRBV4-3 with TRBJ1-4; D is uncertain. Trimming cost V 0 bases and J 4 bases, with 9 bases left between them. Per the germline V gene, CDR1 is LGHNA and CDR2 is YSLEER. This CDR3 has 15 residues.

The V gene is TRBV13, the J gene TRBJ2-5; D unresolved. This CDR3 has 19 amino acids. V lost 5 bases, J lost 2 bases, and 27 bases lay in between. In germline, CDR1 is PRHDT, CDR2 FYEKMQ (reference sequence). CDR3 DNA: TGTGCCAGCAGCAAGCCGCAAGGTGAAAAGTACCCCCGGCAAGAGACCCAGTACTTC. Amino acids: CASSKPQGEKYPRQETQYF.

This clonotype was detected only a few times. J is TRBJ2-7 and V is TRBV7-9; D uncertain. This CDR3 has 13 residues. Trimming cost V 5 bases and J 4 bases, with 12 bases left between them. CDR1 and CDR2 from the germline V gene are SEHNR and FQNEAQ (reference sequence). This CDR3 reads CASSPMERYEQYF. The CDR3 coding sequence is TGTGCCAGCAGCCCCATGGAGAGGTACGAGCAGTACTTC.

This clonotype was counted only a few times. The chain carries TRBV29-1 and TRBJ1-1, with 11 nucleotides matching TRBD1. From germline, CDR1 is SQVTM and CDR2 ANQGSEA. Germline trimming cut 6 bases from V and 5 bases from J; bases unmatched to any gene: 11. This CDR3 comprises 15 residues. The CDR3 sequence is CSVTGQGAVRTEAFF. In nucleotides, the CDR3 is TGCAGCGTCACCGGACAGGGGGCGGTGAGGACTGAAGCTTTCTTT.

The V call is TRBV7-8, the J call TRBJ2-3, with unresolved D. V was cut by 2 bases and J by 0 bases, with 12 bases left in between. CDR1 SGHVS and CDR2 FQNEAQ come from the germline V gene. The CDR3 sequence is 16 residues long. The CDR3 nucleotides are TGTGCCAGCAGCTTAAGGGCAGGTACTAGCACAGATACGCAGTATTTT. Translated: CASSLRAGTSTDTQYF. The full variable domain, rest sourced from reference TRBV7-8 and TRBJ2-3, is GAGVSQSPRYKVAKRGQDVALRCDPISGHVSLFWYQQALGQGPEFLTYFQNEAQLDKSGLPSDRFFAERPEGSVSTLKIQRTQQEDSAVYLCASSLRAGTSTDTQYFGPGTRLTVL.

The chain carries TRBV6-1 and TRBJ2-3, with TRBD1 as a possible D gene (6 bases). CDR1 is MNHNS and CDR2 is SASEGT in the germline V gene. The CDR3 runs to 15 residues. The V and J ends lost 5 bases and 2 bases respectively, with 14 bases between them. In DNA form, the CDR3 reads TGTGCCAGCAGTATCATGCCAGGGGACACAGATACGCAGTATTTT. It translates to CASSIMPGDTDTQYF.

The chain joins TRBV6-2 or TRBV6-3 to TRBJ1-1, with a weak D call TRBD1 (5 bases). V was shortened by 4 bases and J by 6 bases, with 21 bases between the two germline ends. Germline values: CDR1 MNHEY, CDR2 SVGEGT. CDR3 length equals 16 residues. CDR3 in DNA: TGTGCCAGCAGTTCCTACGTACAGGTCTTTTCTTCTGAAGCTTTCTTT. Translation gives CASSSYVQVFSSEAFF.

This clonotype was observed a few times. The rearrangement links TRBV5-1 to TRBJ1-2; the D is unclear. The CDR3 length is 13 residues. The V gene's germline CDR1 is SGHRS and CDR2 YFSETQ. The V and J ends lost 1 base and 10 bases respectively, with 14 bases between them. CDR3 DNA: TGCGCCAGCAGCTTGTTAGGTCAGAACCTCTACACCTTC. Translation: CASSLLGQNLYTF.

The chain employs TRBV20-1 and TRBJ2-5; TRBD2 might be the D (7 bases). The ends were cut back, 3 bases at V and 4 bases at J, with 21 bases in the middle. Germline V gives CDR1 DFQATT, CDR2 SNEGSKA (reference sequence). CDR3 size: 16 residues. The CDR3 region is CSASWGGGSWGETQYF. CDR3 coding DNA: TGCAGTGCTAGTTGGGGGGGCGGGAGCTGGGGAGAGACCCAGTACTTC.

V and J are TRBV15 and TRBJ2-5; 8 bases match TRBD2. After removal of 1 base from V and 2 bases from J, the junction contained 6 bases not matched to a gene. Germline CDR1 LNHNV, CDR2 YYDKDF (reference sequence). There are 16 residues in the CDR3. The CDR3 coding sequence is TGTGCCACCAGCAGAGGACGAGCGGGAGAGCAAGAGACCCAGTACTTC. Translated: CATSRGRAGEQETQYF.

V gene TRBV6-6 combines with J gene TRBJ1-6, with unresolved D. Germline V gene sequence: CDR1 MNHNY, CDR2 SVGAGI (reference sequence). The germline V and J ends were trimmed by 0 bases and 8 bases, with 11 bases remaining between them. This CDR3 has 15 amino acids. The CDR3, as DNA: TGTGCCAGCAGTTACTCGGACTGGGATGATTCACCCCTCCACTTT. Its protein is CASSYSDWDDSPLHF.

This clonotype was seen more than once but under ten times. This chain joins TRBV7-2 and TRBJ2-1; the D is unclear. V shed 6 bases and J shed 7 bases, with 13 bases lying between them. This CDR3 has 13 residues. Germline CDR1 reads SGHTA; CDR2 reads FQGNSA. The CDR3 reads CASRPPVGNEQFF. The CDR3 DNA is TGTGCCAGCAGACCACCCGTCGGTAATGAGCAGTTCTTC.

The sample holds a few counts of this clonotype. J is TRBJ1-5 and V is TRBV7-8; TRBD1 matches at 8 bases. Trimming removed 2 bases from V and 5 bases from J; junction bases left unmatched: 5. Germline CDR1 reads SGHVS; CDR2 reads FQNEAQ. The length of the CDR3 is 15 residues. For the CDR3, the DNA is TGTGCCAGCAGCTTAAAGCCAGGGGGCTATCAGCCCCAGCATTTT. Its protein is CASSLKPGGYQPQHF.

In this sample, this clonotype turned up a few times. The V gene is TRBV11-2, the J gene TRBJ2-3, with 7 bases that match TRBD2. After removal of 3 bases from V and 2 bases from J, the junction contained 8 bases not matched to a gene. Germline V gives CDR1 SGHAT, CDR2 FQNNGV. The CDR3 is made up of 16 amino acids. The CDR3: CASSFLPGLPTDTQYF. In nucleotides, the CDR3 is TGTGCCAGCAGCTTTTTACCGGGACTACCCACAGATACGCAGTATTTT.

This chain uses TRBV5-1 with TRBJ2-5, with 8 bases that match TRBD2. Trimming took 0 bases from V and 4 from J; bases not matched to a gene: 14. This CDR3 is 18 amino acids long. Germline V CDR1 and CDR2: SGHRS, YFSETQ. CDR3 protein: CASSLDLVSGRARETQYF. In DNA, the CDR3 is TGCGCCAGCAGCTTGGATTTGGTATCCGGGAGGGCGCGAGAGACCCAGTACTTC.

The chain links TRBV3-1 to TRBJ2-3, with D possibly matching TRBD1 (5 bases). Trimming pared 0 bases from V and 0 bases from J, leaving 10 bases between. The CDR3 consists of 16 residues. Germline V gene data show CDR1 as LGHDT and CDR2 as YNNKEL (reference sequence). The CDR3 region has the DNA TGTGCCAGCAGCCAAGAAGGGGTTACTAGCACAGATACGCAGTATTTT. Its translation: CASSQEGVTSTDTQYF.

The chain is built from TRBV20-1 and TRBJ1-5; TRBD1 matches 7 bases. The CDR3 is 13 amino acids. Per the germline V gene, CDR1 is DFQATT and CDR2 is SNEGSKA (reference sequence). V lost 5 bases to trimming and J lost 3 bases; unmatched junction nucleotides: 4. CDR3 amino acids: CSASQGVNQPQHF. CDR3 bases: TGCAGTGCTTCCCAGGGGGTCAATCAGCCCCAGCATTTT.

J is TRBJ2-2 and V is TRBV5-1; 14 nucleotides line up with TRBD2. Trimming cost V 4 bases and J 1 base; bases outside gene matches: 9. The CDR3 has 19 residues. In germline, CDR1 is SGHRS, CDR2 YFSETQ. The CDR3: CASSIGLAGGFRNTGELFF. The CDR3 DNA reads as TGCGCCAGCAGCATAGGACTAGCGGGAGGATTTAGGAACACCGGGGAGCTGTTTTTT.

This clonotype appeared a few times. The genes are TRBV6-5 and TRBJ2-7; tentatively, D is TRBD2 (6 bases). In germline, CDR1 is MNHEY, CDR2 SVGAGI. V was cut by 5 bases and J by 0 bases, with 14 bases left in between. The CDR3 length is 15 residues. CDR3 amino acids: CASSPSGVYSYEQYF. CDR3 bases: TGTGCCAGCAGTCCCTCGGGAGTTTACTCCTACGAGCAGTACTTC.

This clonotype was counted between two and nine times. The chain is built from TRBV6-2 or TRBV6-3 and TRBJ1-1, with TRBD1 identical over 7 bases. V was pared by 6 bases and J by 5 bases, with 6 bases of the junction left unmatched. The CDR3 runs to 13 residues. Germline assignment: CDR1 MNHEY and CDR2 SVGEGT. The CDR3 spells CASRDTGETEAFF. CDR3 nucleotides: TGTGCCAGCAGGGACACAGGGGAGACTGAAGCTTTCTTT.